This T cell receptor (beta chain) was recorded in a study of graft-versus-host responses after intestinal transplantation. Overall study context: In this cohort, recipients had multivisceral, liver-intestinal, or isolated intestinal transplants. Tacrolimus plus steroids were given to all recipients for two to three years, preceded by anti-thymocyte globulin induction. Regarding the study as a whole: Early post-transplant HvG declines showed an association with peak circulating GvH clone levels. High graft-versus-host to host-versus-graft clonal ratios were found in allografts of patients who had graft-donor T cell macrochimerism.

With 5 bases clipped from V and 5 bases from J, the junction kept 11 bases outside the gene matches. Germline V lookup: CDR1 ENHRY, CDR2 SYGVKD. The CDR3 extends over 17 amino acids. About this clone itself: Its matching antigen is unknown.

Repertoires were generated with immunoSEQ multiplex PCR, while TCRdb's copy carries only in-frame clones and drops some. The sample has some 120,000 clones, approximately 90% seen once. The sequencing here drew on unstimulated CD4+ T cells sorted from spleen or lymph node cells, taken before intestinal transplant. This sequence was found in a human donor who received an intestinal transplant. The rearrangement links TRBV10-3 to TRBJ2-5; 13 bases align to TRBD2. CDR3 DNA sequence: TGTGCCATCAGTAGAGGGACTAGCGGGGCCAGAGGGGAGACCCAGTACTTC. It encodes CAISRGTSGARGETQYF.